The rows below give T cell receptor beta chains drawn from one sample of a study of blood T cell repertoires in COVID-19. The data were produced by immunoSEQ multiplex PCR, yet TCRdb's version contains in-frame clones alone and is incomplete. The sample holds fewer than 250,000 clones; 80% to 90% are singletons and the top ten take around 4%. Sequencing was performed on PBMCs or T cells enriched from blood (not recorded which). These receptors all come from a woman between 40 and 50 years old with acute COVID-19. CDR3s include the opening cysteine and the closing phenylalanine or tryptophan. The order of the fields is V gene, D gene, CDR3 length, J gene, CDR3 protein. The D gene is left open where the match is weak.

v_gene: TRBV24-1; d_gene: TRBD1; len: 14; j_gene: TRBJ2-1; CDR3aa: CATSSRDRYNEQFF
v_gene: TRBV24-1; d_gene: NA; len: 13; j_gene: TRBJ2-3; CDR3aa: CATSERELDTQYF
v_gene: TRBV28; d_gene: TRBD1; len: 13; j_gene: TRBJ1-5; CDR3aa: CASQGTGNQPQHF
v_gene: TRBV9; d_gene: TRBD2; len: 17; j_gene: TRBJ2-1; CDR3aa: CASSVAPPGLAGVEQFF
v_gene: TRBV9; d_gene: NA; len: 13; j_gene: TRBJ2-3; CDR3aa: CAGSERSTDTQYF
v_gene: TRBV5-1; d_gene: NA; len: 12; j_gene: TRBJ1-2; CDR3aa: CASSSGGNGYTF
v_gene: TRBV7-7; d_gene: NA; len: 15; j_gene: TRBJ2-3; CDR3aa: CASSLGPSLTDTQYF
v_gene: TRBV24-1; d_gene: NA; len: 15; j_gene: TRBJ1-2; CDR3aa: CATSDLGPSGDDYTF
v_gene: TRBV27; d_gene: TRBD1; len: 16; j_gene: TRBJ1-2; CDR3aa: CASSLLGTAANYGYTF
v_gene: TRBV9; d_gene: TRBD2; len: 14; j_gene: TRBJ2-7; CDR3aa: CASSPSGSLYEQYF